A single sample is the source of the 2 T cell receptor beta chains below, sequenced in a study of cytomegalovirus exposure and HLA in healthy donors. This PCR relied on a set of 60 Vbeta primers and 13 Jbeta primers. TCRdb's copy holds only in-frame clones and misses some; the assay was immunoSEQ multiplex PCR. Of around 170,000 clones in the sample, roughly 78% were seen once. Sequencing used PBMCs. These receptors originate from a woman aged 45-65 years in good health and CMV-seropositive.

CDR3 sequence reads: CASSFGQRDNYGYTF. CDR3 sequence (DNA): TGCGCCAGCAGCTTTGGACAGCGAGATAACTATGGCTACACCTTC. This chain connects TRBV5-1 to TRBJ1-2; perhaps TRBD1 as D (6 bases). Germline V lookup: CDR1 SGHRS, CDR2 YFSETQ. The germline V and J ends were trimmed by 2 bases and 1 base, with 12 bases remaining between them. CDR3 length: 15 residues.

The rearrangement links TRBV25-1 to TRBJ2-7, with D perhaps TRBD2 (5 bases). V lost 5 bases to trimming and J lost 3 bases, with 17 bases between them. Germline loops: CDR1 MGHDK, CDR2 SYGVNS. The CDR3 contains 15 residues. CDR3 bases: TGTGCCAGCAGTATCGGTTTGCCGGGGTTCTACGAGCAGTACTTC. It is translated as CASSIGLPGFYEQYF.